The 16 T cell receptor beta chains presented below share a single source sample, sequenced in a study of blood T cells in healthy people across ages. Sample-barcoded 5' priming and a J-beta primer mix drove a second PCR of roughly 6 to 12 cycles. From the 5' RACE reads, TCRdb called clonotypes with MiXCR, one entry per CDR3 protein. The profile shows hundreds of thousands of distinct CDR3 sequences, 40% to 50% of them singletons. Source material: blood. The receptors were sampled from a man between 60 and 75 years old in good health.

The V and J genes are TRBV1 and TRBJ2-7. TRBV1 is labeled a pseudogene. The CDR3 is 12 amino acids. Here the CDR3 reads CTSSQVNYEQYF. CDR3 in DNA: TGCACCAGCAGCCAAGTCAACTACGAGCAGTACTTC.

This CDR3 reads CASSFRGDNNEQFF. In DNA, the CDR3 is TGTGCCAGCAGCTTCAGGGGGGATAACAATGAGCAGTTCTTC. The rearrangement uses TRBV6-1 and TRBJ2-1, with D tentatively TRBD1 (7 bases). Trimming pared 6 bases from V and 5 bases from J, leaving 14 bases between. This CDR3 comprises 14 residues. Germline CDR1 and CDR2: MNHNS and SASEGT.

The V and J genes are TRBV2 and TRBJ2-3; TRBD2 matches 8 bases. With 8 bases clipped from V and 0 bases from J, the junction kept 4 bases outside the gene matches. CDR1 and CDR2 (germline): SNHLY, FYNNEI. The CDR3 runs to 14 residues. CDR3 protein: CASGAGGSTDTQYF. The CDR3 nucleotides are TGTGCCAGCGGCGCGGGGGGTAGCACAGATACGCAGTATTTT.

For the CDR3, the DNA is TGTGCCAGCAGCCAACAGCAAACCTGCACAGATACGCAGTATTTT. Protein: CASSQQQTCTDTQYF. This chain joins TRBV14 and TRBJ2-3; no firm D call. Germline CDR1 reads SGHDN; CDR2 reads FVKESK. CDR3 length: 15 residues. Trimming removed 2 bases at V and 1 base at J, with 10 bases between.

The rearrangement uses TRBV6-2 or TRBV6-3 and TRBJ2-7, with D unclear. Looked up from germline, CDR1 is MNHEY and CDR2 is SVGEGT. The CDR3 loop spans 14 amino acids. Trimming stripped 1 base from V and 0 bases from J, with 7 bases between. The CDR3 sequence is CASSYFGVSYEQYF. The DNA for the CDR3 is TGTGCCAGCAGTTACTTTGGCGTCTCCTACGAGCAGTACTTC.

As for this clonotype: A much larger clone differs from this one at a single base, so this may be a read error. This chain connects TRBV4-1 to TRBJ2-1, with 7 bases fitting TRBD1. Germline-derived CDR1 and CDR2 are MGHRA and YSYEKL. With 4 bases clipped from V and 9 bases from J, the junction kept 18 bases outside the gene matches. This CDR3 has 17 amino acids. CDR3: CASSPLLNRDRETEQFF. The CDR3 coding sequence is TGCGCCAGCAGCCCCCTCTTAAACCGGGACAGAGAAACTGAGCAGTTCTTC.

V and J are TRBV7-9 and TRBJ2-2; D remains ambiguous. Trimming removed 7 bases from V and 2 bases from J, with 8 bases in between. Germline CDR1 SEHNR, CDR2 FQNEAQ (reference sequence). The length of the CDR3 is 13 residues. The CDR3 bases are TGTGCCAGCAAGATAACAAACACCGGGGAGCTGTTTTTT. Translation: CASKITNTGELFF.

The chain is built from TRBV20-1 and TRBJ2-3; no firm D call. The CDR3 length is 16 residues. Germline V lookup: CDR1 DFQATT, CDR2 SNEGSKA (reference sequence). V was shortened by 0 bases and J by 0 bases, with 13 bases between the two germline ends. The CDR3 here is CSARDLRSPSTDTQYF. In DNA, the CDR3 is TGCAGTGCTAGAGATCTAAGGAGTCCTAGCACAGATACGCAGTATTTT.

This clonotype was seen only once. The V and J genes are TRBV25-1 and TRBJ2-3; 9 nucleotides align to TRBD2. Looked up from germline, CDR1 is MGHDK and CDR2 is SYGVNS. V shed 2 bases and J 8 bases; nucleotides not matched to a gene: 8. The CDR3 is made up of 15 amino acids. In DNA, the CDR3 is TGTGCCAGCAGTGAAAAGCGGGGGGTACAGGGTACGCAGTATTTT. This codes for CASSEKRGVQGTQYF.

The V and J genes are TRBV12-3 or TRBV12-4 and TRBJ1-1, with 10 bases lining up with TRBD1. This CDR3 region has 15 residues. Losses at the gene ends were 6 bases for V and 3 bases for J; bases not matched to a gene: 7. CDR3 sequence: CASRGTGEKYTEAFF. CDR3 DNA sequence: TGTGCCAGCAGGGGGACAGGGGAAAAATACACTGAAGCTTTCTTT.

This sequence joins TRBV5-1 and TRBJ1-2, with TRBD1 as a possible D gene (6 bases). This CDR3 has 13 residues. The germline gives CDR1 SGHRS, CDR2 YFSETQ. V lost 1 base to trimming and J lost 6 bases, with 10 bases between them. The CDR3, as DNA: TGCGCCAGCAGCTTGACAGGGACGAATGGCTACACCTTC. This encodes CASSLTGTNGYTF.

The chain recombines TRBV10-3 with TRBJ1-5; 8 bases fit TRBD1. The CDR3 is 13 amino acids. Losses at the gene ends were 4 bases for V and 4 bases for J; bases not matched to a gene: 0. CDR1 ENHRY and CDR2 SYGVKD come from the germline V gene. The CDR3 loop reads CAISGTGNQPQHF. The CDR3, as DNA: TGTGCCATCAGTGGGACAGGGAATCAGCCCCAGCATTTT.

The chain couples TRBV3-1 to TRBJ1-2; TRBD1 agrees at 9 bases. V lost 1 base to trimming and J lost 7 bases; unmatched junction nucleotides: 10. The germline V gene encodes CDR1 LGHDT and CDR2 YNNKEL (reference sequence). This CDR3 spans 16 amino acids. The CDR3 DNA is TGTGCCAGCAGCCAAGCGGACAGGGGAAACGTTCTTGGCTACACCTTC. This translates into CASSQADRGNVLGYTF.

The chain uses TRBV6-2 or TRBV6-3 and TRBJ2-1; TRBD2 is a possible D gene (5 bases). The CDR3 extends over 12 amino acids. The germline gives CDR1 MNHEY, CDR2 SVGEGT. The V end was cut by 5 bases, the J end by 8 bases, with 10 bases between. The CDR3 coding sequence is TGTGCCAGCAGTATGGAGGTTTATGAGCAGTTCTTC. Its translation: CASSMEVYEQFF.

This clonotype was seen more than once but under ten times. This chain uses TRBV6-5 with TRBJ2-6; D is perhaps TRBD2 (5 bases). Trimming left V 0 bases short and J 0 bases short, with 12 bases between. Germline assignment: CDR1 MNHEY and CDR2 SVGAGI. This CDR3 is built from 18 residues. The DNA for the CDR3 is TGTGCCAGCAGTTACTCGTTATGGGGAGACTCTGGGGCCAACGTCCTGACTTTC. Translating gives CASSYSLWGDSGANVLTF.

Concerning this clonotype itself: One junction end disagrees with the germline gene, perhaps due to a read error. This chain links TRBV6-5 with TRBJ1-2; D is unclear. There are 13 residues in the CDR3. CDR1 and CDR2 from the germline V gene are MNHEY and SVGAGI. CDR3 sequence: CASSDSMRDGYTF. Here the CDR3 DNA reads TGTGCCAGCAGTGACTCGATGAGGGATGGCTACACCTTC.